This T cell receptor beta chain was profiled in a study of T cells in Graves' hyperthyroidism and ophthalmopathy. Amplified TCR beta CDR3 regions derived from RNA transcripts. The HTBI primer set drove a first-round RT-PCR of the TCR CDR3. TCRdb recomputed calls from the multiplex PCR reads with MiXCR, one row per CDR3 protein. Of more than 150,000 distinct CDR3 sequences detected, 15% to 20% appear once; the ten largest clones hold 29%. CDR1 is LNHDA, CDR2 SQIVND, per germline (reference sequence). This CDR3 spans 15 amino acids. Trimming left V 3 bases short and J 0 bases short, with 12 bases between. Notes on this clonotype: The antigen remains undetermined.

Regarding the study as a whole: Among clonotypes expanded in thyroid above 0.001, most were also found in blood.

This rearrangement joins TRBV19 to TRBJ2-7, with TRBD1 as a possible D gene (5 bases). Sequenced input: blood. The TCR sequence derives from a woman aged 45-60 years with Graves' hyperthyroidism. CDR3: CASSIARQSSYEQYF. DNA of the CDR3: TGTGCCAGTAGTATTGCGAGACAGAGCTCCTACGAGCAGTACTTC.